What follows describes a single T cell receptor (beta chain). The sample originates from a study of blood T cell repertoires in COVID-19. The overall study: Two negative PCRs, clearance, or symptom resolution had been documented for recovered Cohort 3 donors. Some COVID-19 samples were acute and others convalescent; all came from the United States, Italy and Spain.

The CDR3 is 17 amino acids. Looked up from germline, CDR1 is SGHTA and CDR2 is FQGNSA. V was trimmed by 1 base and J by 0 bases, leaving 12 bases between them. The repertoire was sequenced with immunoSEQ multiplex PCR; TCRdb's copy has only in-frame clones and lacks some. The data contain approximately 360,000 clones, roughly 86% of them seen just once; the ten biggest clones take up 1.5% to 2.5%. The sample was PBMCs or T cells enriched from blood (not recorded which). This sequence joins TRBV7-2 and TRBJ1-4; unclear D gene. The TCR was taken from a man aged 35 to 55 in a cohort exposed to, infected with or recovered from COVID-19 (not recorded which). CDR3 amino acids: CASSLENGLTTNEKLFF. The CDR3 DNA reads TGTGCCAGCAGCTTAGAGAACGGGTTGACAACTAATGAAAAACTGTTTTTT. Complete variable domain (other parts from reference TRBV7-2 and TRBJ1-4): GAGVSQSPSNKVTEKGKDVELRCDPISGHTALYWYRQSLGQGLEFLIYFQGNSAPDKSGLPSDRFSAERTGGSVSTLTIQRTQQEDSAVYLCASSLENGLTTNEKLFFGSGTQLSVL.